The 5 T cell receptor beta chains below were found in one sample sequenced in a study of blood T cell repertoires in COVID-19. The protocol was immunoSEQ multiplex PCR, while the TCRdb copy is restricted to in-frame clones and leaves out a portion. This table holds approximately 88,000 clones, about three quarters found once. Sequencing was performed on peripheral blood. Receptors were obtained from a human donor in a cohort sampled during active COVID-19.

The chain has TRBV7-6 and TRBJ2-2, with TRBD1 matching 9 bases. Germline CDR1 is SGHVS and CDR2 is FNYEAQ. This CDR3 spans 15 amino acids. With V trimmed by 8 bases and J by 2 bases, 6 bases remained unmatched. This CDR3 reads CASHLTGGNTGELFF. CDR3 DNA sequence: TGTGCCAGCCACCTCACAGGGGGCAACACCGGGGAGCTGTTTTTT.

The V and J genes are TRBV21-1 and TRBJ2-7; the table gives TRBD2 as D, unverified against the DNA. TRBV21-1 is a recognized pseudogene. The CDR3 runs to 16 residues. The CDR3 DNA reads TGTGCCAGCAGCAAAGTGGAGCGGGAGGGCCCCTACGAGCAGTACTTC. It encodes CASSKVEREGPYEQYF.

V and J are TRBV5-5 and TRBJ2-1; 7 nucleotides align to TRBD2. The CDR3 has 15 amino acids. J was trimmed by 3 bases and V by 0 bases; bases with no gene match: 3. Germline V lookup: CDR1 SGHKS, CDR2 YYEKEE (reference sequence). In DNA form, the CDR3 reads TGTGCCAGCAGCTTGGGCTCGGGGGGCTACAATGAGCAGTTCTTC. The encoded protein is CASSLGSGGYNEQFF.

The chain is built from TRBV4-2 and TRBJ1-2; 8 bases fit TRBD1. The CDR3 contains 14 residues. Losses at the gene ends were 6 bases for V and 0 bases for J; bases not matched to a gene: 3. The germline V gene encodes CDR1 LGHNA and CDR2 YNFKEQ. The CDR3 spells CASSRQGSNYGYTF. The CDR3 nucleotides are TGTGCCAGCAGTCGACAGGGGTCTAACTATGGCTACACCTTC.

V usage is TRBV11-3 and J usage is TRBJ2-3, with 9 nucleotides matching TRBD2. This CDR3 contains 15 residues. V dropped 5 bases and J dropped 6; count of bases not matched to a gene: 9. The germline V gene encodes CDR1 SGHNT and CDR2 YENEEA. CDR3 bases: TGTGCCAGCAGCCCTAGCGGGGCGGGTTTGGATACGCAGTATTTT. This gives the protein CASSPSGAGLDTQYF.